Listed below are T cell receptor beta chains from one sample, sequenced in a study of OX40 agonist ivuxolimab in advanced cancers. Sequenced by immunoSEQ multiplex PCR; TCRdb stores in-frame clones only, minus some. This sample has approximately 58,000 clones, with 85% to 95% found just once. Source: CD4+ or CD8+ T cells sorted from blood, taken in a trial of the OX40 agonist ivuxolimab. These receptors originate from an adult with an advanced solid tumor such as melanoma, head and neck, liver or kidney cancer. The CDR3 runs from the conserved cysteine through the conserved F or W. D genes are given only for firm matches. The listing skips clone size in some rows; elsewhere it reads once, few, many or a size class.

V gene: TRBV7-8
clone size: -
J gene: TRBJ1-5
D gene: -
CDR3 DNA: TGTGCCAGCAGCTCTACACGAGCTAATCAGCCCCAGCATTTT
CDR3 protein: CASSSTRANQPQHF

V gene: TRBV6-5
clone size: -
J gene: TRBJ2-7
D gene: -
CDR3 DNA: TGTGCCAGCAGTTACTCGACCGGGACATACTACGAGCAGTACTTC
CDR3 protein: CASSYSTGTYYEQYF

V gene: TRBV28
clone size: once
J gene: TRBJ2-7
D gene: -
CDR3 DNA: TGTGCCAGCAGCCAAATCCACTCCTACGAGCAGTACTTC
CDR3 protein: CASSQIHSYEQYF

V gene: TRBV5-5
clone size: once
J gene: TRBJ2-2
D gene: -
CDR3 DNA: TGTGCCAGCAGCTTGAGTGCGGGCTCGAACACCGGGGAGCTGTTTTTT
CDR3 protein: CASSLSAGSNTGELFF

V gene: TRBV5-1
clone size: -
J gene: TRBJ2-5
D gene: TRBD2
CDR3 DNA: TGCGCCAGCAGCTTGGATCTAGCGGGAGAGACCCAGTACTTC
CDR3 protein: CASSLDLAGETQYF

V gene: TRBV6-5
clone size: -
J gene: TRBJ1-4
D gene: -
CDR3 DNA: TGTGCCAGCAGTTACTCGGTAGGACCAGGTGAAAAACTGTTTTTT
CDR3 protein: CASSYSVGPGEKLFF

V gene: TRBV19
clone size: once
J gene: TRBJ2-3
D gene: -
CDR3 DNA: TGTGCCAGTAGTCCTCGGAGGACCACAGATACGCAGTATTTT
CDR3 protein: CASSPRRTTDTQYF

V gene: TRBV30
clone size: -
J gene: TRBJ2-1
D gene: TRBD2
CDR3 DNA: TGTGCCTGGAGTACTAGCGCAACCTACAATGAGCAGTTCTTC
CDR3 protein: CAWSTSATYNEQFF

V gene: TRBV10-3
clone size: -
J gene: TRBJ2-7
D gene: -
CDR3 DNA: TGTGCCATCAGTGAGTCACCGCGCGGGGTAGGGGAGCAGTACTTC
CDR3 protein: CAISESPRGVGEQYF

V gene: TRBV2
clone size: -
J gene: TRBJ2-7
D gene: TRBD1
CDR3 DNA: TGTGCCAGCAGTGTCCTCCGTCTGGGACAGGGGCAATCGAAACGCGAGCAGTACTTC
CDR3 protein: CASSVLRLGQGQSKREQYF

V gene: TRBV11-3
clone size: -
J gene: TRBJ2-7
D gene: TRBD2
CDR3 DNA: TGTGCCAGCAGCTTTAGCGGGAGGGGTGAGCAGTACTTC
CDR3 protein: CASSFSGRGEQYF

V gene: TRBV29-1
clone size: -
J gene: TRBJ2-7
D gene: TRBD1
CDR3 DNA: TGCAGCGTTGTGGTGACAGGGGGTTTACAAGAGCAGTACTTC
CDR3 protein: CSVVVTGGLQEQYF

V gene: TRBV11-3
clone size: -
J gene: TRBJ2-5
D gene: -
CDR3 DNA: TGTGCCAGCAGTTTGGGGGGCACGGGGCTCCAAGAGACCCAGTACTTC
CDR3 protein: CASSLGGTGLQETQYF

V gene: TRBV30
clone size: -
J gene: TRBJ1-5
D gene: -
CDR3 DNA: TGTGCCTGGAGTAGCCTCGGGTACAATCAGCCCCAGCATTTT
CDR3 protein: CAWSSLGYNQPQHF

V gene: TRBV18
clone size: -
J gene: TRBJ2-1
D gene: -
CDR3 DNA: TGTGCCAGCTCACACGGGGCTGCAGTGATCCCCGGGATCAATGAGCAGTTCTTC
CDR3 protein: CASSHGAAVIPGINEQFF

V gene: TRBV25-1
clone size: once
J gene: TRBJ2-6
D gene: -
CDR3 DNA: TGTGCCAGCAGTCCACTAACGGGGGACTCTGGGGCCAACGTCCTGACTTTC
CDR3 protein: CASSPLTGDSGANVLTF

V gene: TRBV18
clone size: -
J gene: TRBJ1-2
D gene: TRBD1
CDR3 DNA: TGTGCCAGCTCACCACCCCTCGGACAGGAACGCGTTTTCTACACCTTC
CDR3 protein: CASSPPLGQERVFYTF

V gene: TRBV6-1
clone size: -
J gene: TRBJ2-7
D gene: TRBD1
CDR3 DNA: TGTGCCAGCAGCCGCGCCCCGGGACAGGGCGGCGAGCAGTACTTC
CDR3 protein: CASSRAPGQGGEQYF

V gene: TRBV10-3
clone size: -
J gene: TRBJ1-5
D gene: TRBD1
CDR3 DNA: TGTGCCATCAGCCAGGGGGATAGCAATCAGCCCCAGCATTTT
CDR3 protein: CAISQGDSNQPQHF

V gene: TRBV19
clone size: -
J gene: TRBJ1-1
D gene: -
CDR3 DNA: TGTGCCAGTAGTATAGGACGGCGGAGCACTGAAGCTTTCTTT
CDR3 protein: CASSIGRRSTEAFF

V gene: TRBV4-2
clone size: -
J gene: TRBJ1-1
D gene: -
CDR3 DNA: TGTGCCAGCAGTCCCGACCTCCGGGGGAACACTGAAGCTTTCTTT
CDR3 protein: CASSPDLRGNTEAFF

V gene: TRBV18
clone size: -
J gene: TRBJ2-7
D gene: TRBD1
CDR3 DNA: TGTGCCAGCTCACCGATGCAGGGGGCTCTTTACGAGCAGTACTTC
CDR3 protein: CASSPMQGALYEQYF

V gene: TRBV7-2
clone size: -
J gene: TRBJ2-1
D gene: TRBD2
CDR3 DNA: TGTGCCAGCAGCCCCCATGGAGCGGGGGAAAAATACAATGAGCAGTTCTTC
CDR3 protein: CASSPHGAGEKYNEQFF

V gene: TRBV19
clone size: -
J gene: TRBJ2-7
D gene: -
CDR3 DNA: TGTGCCAGTAGTATTGCGGGGAGAGGGTCCTACGAGCAGTACTTC
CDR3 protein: CASSIAGRGSYEQYF

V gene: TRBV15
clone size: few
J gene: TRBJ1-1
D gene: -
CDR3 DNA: TGTGCCACCAGCAGAGAAGGGGTGAACACTGAAGCTTTCTTT
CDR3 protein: CATSREGVNTEAFF

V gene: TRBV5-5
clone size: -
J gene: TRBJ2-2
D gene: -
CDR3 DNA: TGTGCCAGCAGCCCGGGACAATGGAACACCGGGGAGCTGTTTTTT
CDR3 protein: CASSPGQWNTGELFF

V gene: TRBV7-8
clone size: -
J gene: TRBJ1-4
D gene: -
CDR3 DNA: TGTGCCAGCAGCTCCGCAGGGTGGGCTAATGAAAAACTGTTTTTT
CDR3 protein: CASSSAGWANEKLFF

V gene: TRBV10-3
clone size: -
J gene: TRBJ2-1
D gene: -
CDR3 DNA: TGTGCCATCAGTGACCCACCCAATCGTAACAATGAGCAGTTCTTC
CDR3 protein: CAISDPPNRNNEQFF

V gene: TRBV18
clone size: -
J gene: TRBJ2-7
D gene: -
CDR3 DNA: TGTGCCACCAGCCCCAGGGGCCAGGACGAGCAGTACTTC
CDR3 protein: CATSPRGQDEQYF

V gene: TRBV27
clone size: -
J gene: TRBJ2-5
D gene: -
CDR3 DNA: TGTGCCAGCAGTTTGAGACGGGGCCAAGAGACCCAGTACTTC
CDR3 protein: CASSLRRGQETQYF

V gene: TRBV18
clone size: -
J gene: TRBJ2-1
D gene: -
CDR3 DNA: TGTGCCAGCTCACCCACGCGTTTGAAACGGCCCAGCTCCTACAATGAGCAGTTCTTC
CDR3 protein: CASSPTRLKRPSSYNEQFF

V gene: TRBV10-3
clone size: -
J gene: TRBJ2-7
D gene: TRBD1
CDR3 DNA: TGTGCCATCAGTGGGGGACAGAATTTCCCCTACGAGCAGTACTTC
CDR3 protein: CAISGGQNFPYEQYF

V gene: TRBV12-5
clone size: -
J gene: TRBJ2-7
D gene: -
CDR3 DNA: TGTGCTAGTGGTTTGGGACTAGAGGCTTACGAGCAGTACTTC
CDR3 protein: CASGLGLEAYEQYF

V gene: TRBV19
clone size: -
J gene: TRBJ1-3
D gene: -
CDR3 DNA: TGTGCCAGTAGTATGGCCGTTTCGGGAAACACCATATATTTT
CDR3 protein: CASSMAVSGNTIYF

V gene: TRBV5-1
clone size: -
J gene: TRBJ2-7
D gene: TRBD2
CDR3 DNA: TGCGCCAGCAGCAAGGGGACTAGCGGGAACTCCTACGAGCAGTACTTC
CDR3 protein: CASSKGTSGNSYEQYF

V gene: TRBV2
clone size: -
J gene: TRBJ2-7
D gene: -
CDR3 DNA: TGTGCCAGCAGTGTTTTGGGGGAATTTAACGAGCAGTACTTC
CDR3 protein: CASSVLGEFNEQYF

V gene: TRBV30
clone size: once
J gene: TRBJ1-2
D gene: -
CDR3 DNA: TGTGCCTACCAGGCGGCGTGGAACGGGGCGGGCTATGGCTACACCTTC
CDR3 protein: CAYQAAWNGAGYGYTF

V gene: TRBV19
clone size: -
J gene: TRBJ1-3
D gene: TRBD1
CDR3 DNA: TGTGCCAGTAGTGGCAGGGGGCTGGTAGGAAACACCATATATTTT
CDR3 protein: CASSGRGLVGNTIYF

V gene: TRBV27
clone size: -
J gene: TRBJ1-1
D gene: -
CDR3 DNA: TGTGCCAGCAGTCGGGGAACCTCGCAGAACACTGAAGCTTTCTTT
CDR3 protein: CASSRGTSQNTEAFF

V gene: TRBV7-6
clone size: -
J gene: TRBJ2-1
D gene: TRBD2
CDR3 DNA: TGTGCCAGCAGCACCCGAGGGACTAGCGGGAACAATGAGCAGTTCTTC
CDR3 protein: CASSTRGTSGNNEQFF

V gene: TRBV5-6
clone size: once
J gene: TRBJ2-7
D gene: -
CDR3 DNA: TGTGCCAGCAGCTTGAGGAAGTTGTCAGGGAATCCCTACGAGCAGTACTTC
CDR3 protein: CASSLRKLSGNPYEQYF

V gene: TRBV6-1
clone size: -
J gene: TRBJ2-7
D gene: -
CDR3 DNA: TGTGCCAGCAGTGAAGACAACTCCCGCTCCTACGAGCAGTACTTC
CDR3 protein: CASSEDNSRSYEQYF

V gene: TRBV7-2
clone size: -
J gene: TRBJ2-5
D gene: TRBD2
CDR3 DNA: TGTGCCAGCAGCGGACATAGCGGGAGTTGGGAGACCCAGTACTTC
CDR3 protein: CASSGHSGSWETQYF

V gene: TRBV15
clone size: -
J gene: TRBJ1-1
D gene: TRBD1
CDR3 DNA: TGTGCCACCAGCAGTGCCGAGACAGGGTTCACTGAAGCTTTCTTT
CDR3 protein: CATSSAETGFTEAFF

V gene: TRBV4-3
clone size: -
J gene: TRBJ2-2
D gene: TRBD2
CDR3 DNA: TGCGCCAGCAGCCAATTCTTAGCGGGAAACACCGGGGAGCTGTTTTTT
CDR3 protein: CASSQFLAGNTGELFF

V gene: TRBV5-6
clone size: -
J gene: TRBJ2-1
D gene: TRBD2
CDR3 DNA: TGTGCCAGCAGCTTGAGGACTAGCGGGAGTATGTTCAATGAGCAGTTCTTC
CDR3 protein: CASSLRTSGSMFNEQFF

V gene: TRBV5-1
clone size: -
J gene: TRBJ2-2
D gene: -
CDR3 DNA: TGCGCCAGCAGCCCGGGACACGCCGGGACCGGGGAGCTGTTTTTT
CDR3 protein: CASSPGHAGTGELFF

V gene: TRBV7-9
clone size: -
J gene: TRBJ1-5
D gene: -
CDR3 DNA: TGTGCCAGCAGCCCAGGGAGTAGCGATAGCAATCAGCCCCAGCATTTT
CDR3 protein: CASSPGSSDSNQPQHF

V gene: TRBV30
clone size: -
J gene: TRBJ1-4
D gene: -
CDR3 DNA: TGTGCCTGGAGGTACCGGGCCAATGAAAAACTGTTTTTT
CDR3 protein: CAWRYRANEKLFF